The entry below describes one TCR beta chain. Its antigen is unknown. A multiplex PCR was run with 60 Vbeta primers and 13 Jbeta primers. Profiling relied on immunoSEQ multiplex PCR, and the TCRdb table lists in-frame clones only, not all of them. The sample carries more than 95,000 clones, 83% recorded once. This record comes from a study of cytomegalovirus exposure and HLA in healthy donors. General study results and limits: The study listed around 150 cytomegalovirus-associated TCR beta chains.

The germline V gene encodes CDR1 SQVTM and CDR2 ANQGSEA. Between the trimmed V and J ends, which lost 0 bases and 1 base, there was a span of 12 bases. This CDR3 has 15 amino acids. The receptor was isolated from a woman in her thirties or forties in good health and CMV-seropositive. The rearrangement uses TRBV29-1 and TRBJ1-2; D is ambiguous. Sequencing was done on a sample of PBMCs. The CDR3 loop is CSVEDRGRNNYGYTF. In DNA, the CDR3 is TGCAGCGTTGAAGATCGCGGGCGGAATAACTATGGCTACACCTTC.